This paragraph reports one T cell receptor beta chain. The record originates from a study of cytomegalovirus exposure and HLA in healthy donors. PCR primers comprised 60 Vbeta and 13 Jbeta primers. The method was immunoSEQ multiplex PCR; TCRdb's version includes in-frame clones alone and lacks a portion of them. Here the sample spans some 200,000 clones, about 80% being singletons. This CDR3 is built from 14 residues. From germline, CDR1 is SGHDT and CDR2 YYEEEE. The V end lost 1 base, the J end lost 7 bases, and 9 bases lay between the germline ends. The rearrangement uses TRBV5-6 and TRBJ1-6; TRBD1 is a possible D gene (6 bases). The clonotype originates from a woman younger than 45 in good health and CMV-seronegative. The material sequenced was PBMCs. CDR3 DNA sequence: TGTGCCAGCAGCTTGACAGGGACCAATTCACCCCTCCACTTT. Amino acid sequence: CASSLTGTNSPLHF.